Sequencing of this T cell receptor (beta chain) was carried out in a study of blood T cell repertoires in COVID-19. Under the authors' procedure: Counts of nucleated cells, estimated from reference gene primer amplification, were obtained. Some clones are missing from TCRdb's copy, which holds only in-frame ones; the method was immunoSEQ multiplex PCR. That table supplies the V and J calls and clone size; D and trimming were determined from the DNA. Among about 150,000 clones listed, approximately 80% were seen once. This clone has a single count. The CDR3 is 14 amino acids. Germline assignment: CDR1 SGHAT and CDR2 FQDESV (reference sequence). Trimming took off 6 bases at V and 8 bases at J, with 17 bases between the two ends.

The clonotype comes from a woman aged 45-59 years in a cohort sampled during active or convalescent COVID-19. The chain is built from TRBV11-1 and TRBJ1-3; the D is unclear. Sequencing was carried out using peripheral blood. Written as DNA, the CDR3 is TGTGCCAGCAGGTCGCCGGCGGTGGGTGACACCATATATTTT. Translated: CASRSPAVGDTIYF.